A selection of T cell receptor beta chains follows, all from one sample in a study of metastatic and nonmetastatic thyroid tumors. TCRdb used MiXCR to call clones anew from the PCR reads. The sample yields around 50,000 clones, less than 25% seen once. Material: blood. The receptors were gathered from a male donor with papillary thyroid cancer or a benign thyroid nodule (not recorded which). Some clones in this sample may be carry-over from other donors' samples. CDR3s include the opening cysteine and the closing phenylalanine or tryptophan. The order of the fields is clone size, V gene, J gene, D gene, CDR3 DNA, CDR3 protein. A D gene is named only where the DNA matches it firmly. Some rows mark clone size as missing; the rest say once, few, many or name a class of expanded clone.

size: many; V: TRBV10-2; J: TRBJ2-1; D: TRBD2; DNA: TGCGCCAGCAAGGCGGGACTAGCGTCAGGTGAGCAGTTCTTC; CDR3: CASKAGLASGEQFF
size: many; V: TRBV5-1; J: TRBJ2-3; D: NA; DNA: TGCGCCAGCAGCTTGGTACAGTTCACAGATACGCAGTATTTT; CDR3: CASSLVQFTDTQYF
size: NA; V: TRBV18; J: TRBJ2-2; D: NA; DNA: TGTGCCAGCTCACCACCGGGGGACGGGAGCGGGGAGCTGTTTTTT; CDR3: CASSPPGDGSGELFF
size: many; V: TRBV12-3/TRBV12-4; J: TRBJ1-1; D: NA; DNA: TGTGCCAGCAGTTTATCACAGGGCACTGAAGCTTTCTTT; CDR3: CASSLSQGTEAFF
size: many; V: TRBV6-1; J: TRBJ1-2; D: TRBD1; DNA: TGTGCCAGCAGTAGGACAGGGGGCGCGTCTGGCTACACCTTC; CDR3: CASSRTGGASGYTF
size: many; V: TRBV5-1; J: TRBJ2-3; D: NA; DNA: TGCGCCAGCCACCGTCAGACGGACCGGTCCACAGATACGCAGTATTTT; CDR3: CASHRQTDRSTDTQYF
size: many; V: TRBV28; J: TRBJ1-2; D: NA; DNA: TGTGCCAGCAGTTTTAACTATGGCTACACCTTC; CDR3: CASSFNYGYTF
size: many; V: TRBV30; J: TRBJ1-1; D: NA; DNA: TGTGCCTGGAGTTCTTCCCGTTCCATTGAAGCTTTCTTT; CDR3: CAWSSSRSIEAFF
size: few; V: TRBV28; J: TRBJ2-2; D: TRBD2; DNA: TGTGCCAGCAGTGCGACTAGCGCGGCCGGGGAGCTGTTTTTT; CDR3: CASSATSAAGELFF
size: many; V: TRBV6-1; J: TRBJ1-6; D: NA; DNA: TGTGCCAGCAGTGAAACCTGGAGCAGCTCCTATAATTCACCCCTCCACTTT; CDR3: CASSETWSSSYNSPLHF
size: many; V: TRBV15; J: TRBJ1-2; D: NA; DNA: TGTGCCACCAGCTCTACCGGGCGCCAAAAGCCCTATGGCTACACCTTC; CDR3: CATSSTGRQKPYGYTF
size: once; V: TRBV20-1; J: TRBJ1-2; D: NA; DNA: TGCAGTGCTAGGAACGAACGAGGAAGTAGCTATGGCTACACCTTC; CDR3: CSARNERGSSYGYTF
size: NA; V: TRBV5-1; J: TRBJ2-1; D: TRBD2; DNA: TGCGCCAGCAGCACTAGCGGGAGATCCTACAATGAGCAGTTCTTC; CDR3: CASSTSGRSYNEQFF
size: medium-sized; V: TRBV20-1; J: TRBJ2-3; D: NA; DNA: TGCAGTGCTAGTGATGGGGCTTTAGATACGCAGTATTTT; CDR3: CSASDGALDTQYF
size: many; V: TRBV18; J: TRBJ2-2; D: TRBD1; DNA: TGTGCCAGCTCACCGGGACAGGGGGCTTTAACCACCGGGGAGCTGTTTTTT; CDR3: CASSPGQGALTTGELFF
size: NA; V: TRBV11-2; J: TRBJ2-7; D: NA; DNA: TGTGCCAGCAGCTCCACCAGAGGCGGGACAGCATCCTACGAGCAGTACTTC; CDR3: CASSSTRGGTASYEQYF
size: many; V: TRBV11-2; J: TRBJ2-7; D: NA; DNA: TGTGCCAGCAGCTTAGGGTGGCGAACCAGGGGGGATTACGAGCAGTACTTC; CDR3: CASSLGWRTRGDYEQYF
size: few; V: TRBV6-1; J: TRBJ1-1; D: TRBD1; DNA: TGTGCCAGCAGCCCTACGACAGGGGGCGACCGTGCAGCTTTCTTT; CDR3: CASSPTTGGDRAAFF
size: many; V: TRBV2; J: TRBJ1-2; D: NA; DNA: TGTGCCAGCCTCAGTCCCTATGGCTACACCTTC; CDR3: CASLSPYGYTF
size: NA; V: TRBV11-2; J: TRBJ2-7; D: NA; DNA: TGTGCCAGCAGCTTAGATTATCGAGGTCCCTACGAGCAGTACTTC; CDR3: CASSLDYRGPYEQYF
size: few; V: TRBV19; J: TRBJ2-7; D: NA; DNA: TGTGCCAGTAGTACGACGTGGAGTGCAAGCTACGAGCAGTACTTC; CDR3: CASSTTWSASYEQYF
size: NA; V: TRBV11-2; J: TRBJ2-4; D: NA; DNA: TGTGCCAGCAGCCCCCGAGAAGGAGGCATTCAGTACTTC; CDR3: CASSPREGGIQYF
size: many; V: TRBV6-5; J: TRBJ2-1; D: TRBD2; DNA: TGTGCCAGCAGTCCTGGAATCGGGACTAGCGTCTACAATGAGCAGTTCTTC; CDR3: CASSPGIGTSVYNEQFF
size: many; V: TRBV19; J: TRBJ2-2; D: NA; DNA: TGTGCCAGTAGTAGAGAGGGGACCGGGGAGCTGTTTTTT; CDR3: CASSREGTGELFF
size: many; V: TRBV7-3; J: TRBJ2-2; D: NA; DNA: TGTGCCAGCAGTTCCCTCTCGAACACCGGGGAGCTGTTTTTT; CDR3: CASSSLSNTGELFF
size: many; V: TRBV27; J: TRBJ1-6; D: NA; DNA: TGTGCCAGCAGTTTCGGGGGGAAAAATTCACCCCTCCACTTT; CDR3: CASSFGGKNSPLHF
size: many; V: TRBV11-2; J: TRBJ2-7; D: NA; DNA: TGTGCCAGCAGCTTACCAGGGGTTTCCTACGAGCAGTACTTC; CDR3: CASSLPGVSYEQYF
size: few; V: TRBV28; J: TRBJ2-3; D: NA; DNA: TGTGCCAGCAGGGTTTCGGATACGCAGTATTTT; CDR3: CASRVSDTQYF
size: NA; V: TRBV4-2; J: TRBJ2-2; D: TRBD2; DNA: TGTGCCAGCTGCACGGGACTAGGTACCGGGGAGCTGTTTTTT; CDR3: CASCTGLGTGELFF
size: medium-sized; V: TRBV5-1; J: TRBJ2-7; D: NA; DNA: TGCGCCAGCAGCTTATGGGGGAACGAGCAGTACTTC; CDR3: CASSLWGNEQYF